The present T cell receptor (beta chain) was sequenced within a study of beta chain features in type 1 diabetes. Study-wide results and limits: The naive, central memory and Treg TCRB repertoires of patients appeared to be more similar to one another than those of healthy donors. Moderate but significant shortening of TCRB CDR3s was recorded in all four CD4+ subsets from Type 1 diabetes patients.

Isolation of CD4+ naive, central memory, regulatory and stem cell-like memory cells was achieved by sorting via CD45RO/CCR7/CD25/CD127/CD95/CD27. The study reverse transcribed the entire isolated RNA, so it sequenced expressed TCRB transcripts. The table came from immunoSEQ multiplex PCR; TCRdb's copy has only in-frame clones and leaves some out. The sample has nearly 700,000 clones; under 15% are singletons. About this clone: Its target is not known. Other DNA sequences in the same sample also yield this CDR3.

The CDR3 contains 12 residues. Germline CDR1 reads MNHEY; CDR2 reads SMNVEV (reference sequence). V was clipped by 2 bases and J by 8 bases, with 9 bases between them. Sequenced input: naive CD4+ T cells from blood. The receptor's source is a young man with type 1 diabetes. The chain employs TRBV27 and TRBJ1-2; D possibly corresponds to TRBD1 (6 bases). The CDR3 DNA reads as TGTGCCAGCAGTTTAGCAGGGGACGGCTACACCTTC. Translated, it gives CASSLAGDGYTF.